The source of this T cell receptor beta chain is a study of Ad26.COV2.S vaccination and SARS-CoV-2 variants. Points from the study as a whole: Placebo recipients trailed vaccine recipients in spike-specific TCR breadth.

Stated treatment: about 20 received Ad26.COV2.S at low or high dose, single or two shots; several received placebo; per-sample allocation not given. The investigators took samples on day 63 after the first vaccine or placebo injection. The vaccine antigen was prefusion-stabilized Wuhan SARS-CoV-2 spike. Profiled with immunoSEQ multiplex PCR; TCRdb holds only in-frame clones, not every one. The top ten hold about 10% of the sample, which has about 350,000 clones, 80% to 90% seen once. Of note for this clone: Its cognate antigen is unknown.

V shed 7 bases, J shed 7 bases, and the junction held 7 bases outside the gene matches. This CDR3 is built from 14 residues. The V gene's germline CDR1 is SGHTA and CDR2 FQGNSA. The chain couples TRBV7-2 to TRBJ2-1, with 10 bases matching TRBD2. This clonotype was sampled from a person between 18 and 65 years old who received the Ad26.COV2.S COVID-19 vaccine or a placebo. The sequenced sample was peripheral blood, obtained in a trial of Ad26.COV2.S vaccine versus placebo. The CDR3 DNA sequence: TGTGCCAGCACCGAGCGGGAGGGCGGGAATGAGCAGTTCTTC. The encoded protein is CASTEREGGNEQFF.